This paragraph reports one T cell receptor beta chain. Seattle's cohort entered during active infection and was followed longitudinally. The ends lost 3 bases at V and 3 bases at J; junction bases unmatched: 4. This CDR3 is built from 15 residues. Germline CDR1 and CDR2: SNHLY and FYNNEI. Clones were read by immunoSEQ multiplex PCR, and TCRdb kept only the in-frame ones, dropping some. The sample lists roughly 290,000 clones, about 80% occurring once. This entry is derived from a study of blood T cell repertoires in COVID-19. On the study more broadly: Both acute and convalescent COVID-19 samples were obtained from the United States, Italy and Spain.

V gene TRBV2 combines with J gene TRBJ2-7; 11 nucleotides line up with TRBD2. Sequencing was carried out using peripheral blood. The receptor comes from a person between 65 and 80 years old with COVID-19, enrolled during active disease. The chain's CDR3 is CASSDRLAGGYEQYF. The CDR3 DNA reads TGTGCCAGCAGTGACAGGCTAGCGGGGGGCTACGAGCAGTACTTC. Supplemented by reference TRBV2 and TRBJ2-7, the full variable domain reads EPEVTQTPSHQVTQMGQEVILRCVPISNHLYFYWYRQILGQKVEFLVSFYNNEISEKSEIFDDQFSVERPDGSNFTLKIRSTKLEDSAMYFCASSDRLAGGYEQYFGPGTRLTVT.